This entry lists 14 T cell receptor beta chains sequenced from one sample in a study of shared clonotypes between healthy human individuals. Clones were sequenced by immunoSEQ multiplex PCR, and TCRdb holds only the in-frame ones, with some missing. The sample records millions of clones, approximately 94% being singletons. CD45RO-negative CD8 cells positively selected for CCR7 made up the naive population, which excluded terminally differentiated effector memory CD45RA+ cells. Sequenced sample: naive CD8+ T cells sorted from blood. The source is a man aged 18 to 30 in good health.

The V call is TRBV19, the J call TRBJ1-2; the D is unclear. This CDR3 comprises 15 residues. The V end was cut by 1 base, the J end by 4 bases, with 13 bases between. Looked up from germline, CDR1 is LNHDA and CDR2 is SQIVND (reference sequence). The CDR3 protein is CASSIGGQPIYGYTF. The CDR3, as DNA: TGTGCCAGTAGTATAGGAGGGCAGCCTATCTATGGCTACACCTTC.

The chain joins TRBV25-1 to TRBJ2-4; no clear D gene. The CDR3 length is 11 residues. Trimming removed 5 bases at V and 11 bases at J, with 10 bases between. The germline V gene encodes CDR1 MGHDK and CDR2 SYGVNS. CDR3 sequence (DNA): TGTGCCAGCAGTCCCGGTGTGGTTCAGTACTTC. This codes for CASSPGVVQYF. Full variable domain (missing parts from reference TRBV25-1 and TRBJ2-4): EADIYQTPRYLVIGTGKKITLECSQTMGHDKMYWYQQDPGMELHLIHYSYGVNSTEKGDLSSESTVSRIRTEHFPLTLESARPSHTSQYLCASSPGVVQYFGAGTRLSVL.

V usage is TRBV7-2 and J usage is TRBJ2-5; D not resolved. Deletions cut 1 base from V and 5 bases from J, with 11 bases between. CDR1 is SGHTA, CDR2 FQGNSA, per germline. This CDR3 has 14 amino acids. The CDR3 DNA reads TGTGCCAGCAGCTTAGTTCCCGGGTACGAGACCCAGTACTTC. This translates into CASSLVPGYETQYF.

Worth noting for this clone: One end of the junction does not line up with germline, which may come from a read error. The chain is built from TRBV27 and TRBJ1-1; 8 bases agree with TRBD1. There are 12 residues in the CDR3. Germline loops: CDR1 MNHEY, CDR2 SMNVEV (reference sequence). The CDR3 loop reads CASSFLGQGPFF. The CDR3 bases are TGTGCCAGCAGTTTCCTTGGACAGGGCCCGTTTTTT.

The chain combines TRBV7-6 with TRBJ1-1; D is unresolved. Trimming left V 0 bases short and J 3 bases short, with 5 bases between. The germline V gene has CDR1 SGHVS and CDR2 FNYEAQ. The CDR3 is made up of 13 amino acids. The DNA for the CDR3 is TGTGCCAGCAGCTTAGCTGAGCACACTGAAGCTTTCTTT. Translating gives CASSLAEHTEAFF.

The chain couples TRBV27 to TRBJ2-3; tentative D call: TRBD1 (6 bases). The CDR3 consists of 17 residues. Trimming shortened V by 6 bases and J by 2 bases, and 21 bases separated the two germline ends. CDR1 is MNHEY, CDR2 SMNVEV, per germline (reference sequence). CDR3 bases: TGTGCCAGCAGACGATATACCGGGACATATATCACAGATACGCAGTATTTT. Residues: CASRRYTGTYITDTQYF.

Written as DNA, the CDR3 is TGTGCCAGCAGTGAAGTGGAAGGGGCGGTCACAGATACGCAGTATTTT. Translated, it gives CASSEVEGAVTDTQYF. This chain connects TRBV6-1 to TRBJ2-3; D is perhaps TRBD1 (5 bases). V was pared by 1 base and J by 2 bases, with 13 bases between. The CDR3 is made up of 16 amino acids. Germline CDR1 is MNHNS and CDR2 is SASEGT.

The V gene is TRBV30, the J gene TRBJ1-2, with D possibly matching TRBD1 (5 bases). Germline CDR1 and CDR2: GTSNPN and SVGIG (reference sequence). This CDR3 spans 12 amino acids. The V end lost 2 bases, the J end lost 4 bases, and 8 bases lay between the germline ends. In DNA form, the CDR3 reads TGTGCCTGGAGTCCGGGACGCTATGGCTACACCTTC. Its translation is CAWSPGRYGYTF.

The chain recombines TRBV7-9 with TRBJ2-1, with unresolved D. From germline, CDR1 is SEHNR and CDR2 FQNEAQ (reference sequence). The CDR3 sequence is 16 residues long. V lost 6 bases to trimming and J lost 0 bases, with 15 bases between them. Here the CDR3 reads CASRSPERDSYNEQFF. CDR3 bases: TGTGCCAGCAGATCCCCGGAGCGAGACTCCTACAATGAGCAGTTCTTC.

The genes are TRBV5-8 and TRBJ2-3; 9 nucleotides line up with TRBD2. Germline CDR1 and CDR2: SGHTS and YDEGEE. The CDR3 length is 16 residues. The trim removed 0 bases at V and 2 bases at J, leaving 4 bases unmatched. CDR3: CASSLVTSGYTDTQYF. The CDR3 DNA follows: TGTGCCAGCAGCTTGGTGACTAGCGGATACACAGATACGCAGTATTTT.

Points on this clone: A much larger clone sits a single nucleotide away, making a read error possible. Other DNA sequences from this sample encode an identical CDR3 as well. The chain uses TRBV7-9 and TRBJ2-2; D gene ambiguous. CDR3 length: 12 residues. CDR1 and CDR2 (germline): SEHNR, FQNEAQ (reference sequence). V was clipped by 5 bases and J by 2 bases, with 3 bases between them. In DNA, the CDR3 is TGTGCCAGCAGCGAAAACACCGGGGAGCTGTTTTTT. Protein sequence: CASSENTGELFF.

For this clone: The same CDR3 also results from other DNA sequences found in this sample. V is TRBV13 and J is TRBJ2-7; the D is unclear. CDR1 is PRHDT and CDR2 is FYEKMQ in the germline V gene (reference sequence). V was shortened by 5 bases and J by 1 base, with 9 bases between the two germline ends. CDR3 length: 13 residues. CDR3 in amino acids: CASSPPVSYEQYF. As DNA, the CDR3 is TGTGCCAGCAGCCCGCCAGTATCCTACGAGCAGTACTTC.

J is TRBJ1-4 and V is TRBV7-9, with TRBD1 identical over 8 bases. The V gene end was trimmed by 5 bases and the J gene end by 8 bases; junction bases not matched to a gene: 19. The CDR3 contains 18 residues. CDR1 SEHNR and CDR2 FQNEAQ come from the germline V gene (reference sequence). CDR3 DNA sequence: TGTGCCAGCAGCCCCGCCGGGACAGGCCCCTATGTAGGGGAAAAACTGTTTTTT. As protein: CASSPAGTGPYVGEKLFF.

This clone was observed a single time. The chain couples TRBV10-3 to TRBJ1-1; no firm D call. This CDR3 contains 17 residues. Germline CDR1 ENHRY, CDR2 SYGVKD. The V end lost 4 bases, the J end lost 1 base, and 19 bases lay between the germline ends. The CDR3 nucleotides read TGTGCCATCAGTGCAGAAAAGGGAAGCCAGGAGAACACTGAAGCTTTCTTT. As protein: CAISAEKGSQENTEAFF.